This is a list of T cell receptor beta chains from one sample in a study of PD-L1 blockade in urothelial cancer. The data were produced by immunoSEQ multiplex PCR, yet TCRdb's version contains in-frame clones alone and is incomplete. The sample consists of 90,000 to 130,000 clones, approximately 90% of them appearing once. This specimen was PBMCs, taken around atezolizumab (anti-PD-L1) treatment. The receptors were gathered from a man aged 60 to 69 with urothelial cancer. Both conserved end residues are part of each CDR3. Clone size is not always given. Where it is, it says once, few, many or a class for expanded clones.

v_gene	len	abundance	j_gene	CDR3aa
TRBV19	14	NA	TRBJ1-5	CASKSGRDGQPQHF
TRBV6-5	15	NA	TRBJ2-3	CASKRQGLGTDTQYF
TRBV5-4	16	NA	TRBJ2-3	CASSHTTGLNTDTQYF
TRBV30	12	NA	TRBJ1-2	CASTQQGKGYTF
TRBV18	16	NA	TRBJ2-2	CASSPHPGHYTGELFF
TRBV27	14	once	TRBJ2-3	CATQQGGVTDTQYF
TRBV6-1	15	NA	TRBJ1-2	CASSEDPGVGYGYTF
TRBV5-1	14	NA	TRBJ2-5	CASSLAGQQETQYF
TRBV7-6	13	NA	TRBJ2-7	CASSLTRAGEQYF
TRBV7-2	14	NA	TRBJ1-1	CASSLYGSGTEAFF
TRBV2	13	NA	TRBJ2-5	CASMPQVRDGQYF
TRBV11-2	17	NA	TRBJ2-3	CASSPRLAGGKTDTQYF
TRBV19	13	few	TRBJ2-7	CASSNRDRSEQYF
TRBV28	18	NA	TRBJ1-2	CASRPPSGQGDLWYGYTF
TRBV6-1	13	few	TRBJ2-1	CASSPPRRVEQFF
TRBV11-2	13	NA	TRBJ2-1	CASSLAPGTRRFF
TRBV19	12	NA	TRBJ2-5	CATGQGGETQYF
TRBV7-9	14	NA	TRBJ1-1	CASSLEGADTEAFF
TRBV28	14	few	TRBJ2-7	CASSSGTSGNRQYF
TRBV7-2	14	NA	TRBJ2-2	CASSQGTDTGELFF
TRBV7-9	16	NA	TRBJ2-3	CASSLDAGGLGDTQYF
TRBV5-5	16	once	TRBJ2-2	CASSYISGTNTGELFF
TRBV19	14	NA	TRBJ1-2	CASSADRGYNGYTF
TRBV5-4	15	NA	TRBJ2-7	CASNVGGAGSYEQYF